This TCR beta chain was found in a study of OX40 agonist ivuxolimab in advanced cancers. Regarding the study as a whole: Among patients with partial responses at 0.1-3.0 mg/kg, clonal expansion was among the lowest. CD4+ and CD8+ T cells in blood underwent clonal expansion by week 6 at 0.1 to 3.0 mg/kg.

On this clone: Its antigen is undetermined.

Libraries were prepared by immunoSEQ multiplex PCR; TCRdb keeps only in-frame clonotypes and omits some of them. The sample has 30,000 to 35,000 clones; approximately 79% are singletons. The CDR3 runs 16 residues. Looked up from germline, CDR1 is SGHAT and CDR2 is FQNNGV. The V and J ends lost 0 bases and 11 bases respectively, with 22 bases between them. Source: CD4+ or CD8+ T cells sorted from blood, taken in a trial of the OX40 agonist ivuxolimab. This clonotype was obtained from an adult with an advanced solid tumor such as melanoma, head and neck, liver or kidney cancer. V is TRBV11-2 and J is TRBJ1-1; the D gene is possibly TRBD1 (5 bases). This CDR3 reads CASSLDRLGRNTAAFF. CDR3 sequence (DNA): TGTGCCAGCAGCTTAGACCGGCTGGGACGGAACACTGCTGCTTTCTTT.